The rows below give T cell receptor beta chains drawn from one sample of a study of T cells in Graves' hyperthyroidism and ophthalmopathy. TCRdb reprocessed the multiplex PCR reads via MiXCR and lists one record per CDR3 protein. Of some 560,000 distinct CDR3 sequences in the sample, 15% to 17% are singletons; the top ten hold around 7.3%. The source material was blood. Receptors originate from a woman aged 25 to 39 with Graves' hyperthyroidism. Both conserved end residues are part of each CDR3. D genes are given only for firm matches. Some rows mark clone size as missing; the rest say once, few, many or name a class of expanded clone.

V gene	clone size	J gene	D gene	CDR3 protein	CDR3 DNA
TRBV13	-	TRBJ2-1	-	CASSRTDSDESIEQFF	TGTGCCAGCAGCCGTACGGACAGTGACGAATCGATTGAGCAGTTCTTC
TRBV19	-	TRBJ2-7	-	CASSIAGTRNEQYF	TGTGCCAGTAGTATCGCCGGGACAAGGAACGAGCAGTACTTC
TRBV6-1	many	TRBJ1-4	-	CATMRAEKEKLFF	TGTGCCACCATGCGGGCAGAAAAAGAAAAACTGTTTTTT
TRBV6-2/TRBV6-3	few	TRBJ2-7	TRBD2	CASLLSSGSSYEQYF	TGTGCCAGCCTCTTATCTAGCGGGAGCAGCTACGAGCAGTACTTC
TRBV4-1	few	TRBJ2-7	TRBD2	CASSQGGLAGGHYEQYF	TGCGCCAGCAGCCAAGGGGGACTAGCGGGAGGCCACTACGAGCAGTACTTC
TRBV12-3/TRBV12-4	-	TRBJ2-2	-	CATSDVLRGTGELFF	TGTGCCACCAGTGATGTCCTTAGAGGTACCGGGGAGCTGTTTTTT
TRBV12-3/TRBV12-4	few	TRBJ2-2	-	CASSLPIRFGTGELFF	TGTGCCAGCAGTTTACCTATAAGGTTCGGGACCGGGGAGCTGTTTTTT
TRBV7-2	-	TRBJ2-7	-	CASSPGVRDYEQYF	TGTGCCAGCAGCCCTGGTGTCAGAGACTACGAGCAGTACTTC
TRBV7-2	many	TRBJ1-1	TRBD1	CASSRTGRSGTEAFF	TGTGCCAGCAGCCGGACAGGGCGGAGTGGCACTGAAGCTTTCTTT
TRBV6-2/TRBV6-3	few	TRBJ2-1	-	CASSYSARPDNEQFF	TGTGCCAGCAGTTACAGCGCGCGGCCCGACAATGAGCAGTTCTTC
TRBV2	-	TRBJ2-1	TRBD2	CASSETSATVEQFF	TGTGCCAGCAGTGAGACTAGCGCAACGGTTGAGCAGTTCTTC
TRBV12-3/TRBV12-4	many	TRBJ1-1	-	CASSMNTEAFF	TGTGCCAGCAGCATGAACACTGAAGCTTTCTTT
TRBV28	-	TRBJ1-5	-	CASSEGHSNQPQHF	TGTGCCAGCAGTGAAGGACATAGCAATCAGCCCCAGCATTTT
TRBV20-1	-	TRBJ2-7	-	CSAKEGGIYEQYF	TGCAGTGCCAAGGAAGGGGGGATCTACGAGCAGTACTTC
TRBV18	many	TRBJ2-5	-	CASSPSRNGGETQYF	TGTGCCAGCTCACCAAGTCGTAACGGTGGGGAGACCCAGTACTTC
TRBV5-1	many	TRBJ2-1	TRBD2	CASRESAGGYEQFF	TGCGCCAGCAGGGAATCGGCGGGAGGTTATGAGCAGTTCTTC
TRBV20-1	many	TRBJ2-3	TRBD2	CSAMSGRAGTQYF	TGCAGTGCTATGAGCGGGAGGGCCGGTACGCAGTATTTT
TRBV27	-	TRBJ1-5	-	CPKGGCNQPQHF	TGTCCCAAAGGCGGCTGCAATCAGCCCCAGCATTTT
TRBV20-1	many	TRBJ2-3	TRBD2	CSVYGIALAGQTDTQYF	TGCAGTGTTTACGGCATAGCGCTAGCGGGACAAACAGATACGCAGTATTTT
TRBV20-1	many	TRBJ2-7	-	CSARGSGLSYEQYF	TGCAGTGCTAGAGGGAGCGGGCTCTCCTACGAGCAGTACTTC
TRBV20-1	many	TRBJ2-2	-	CSARPPVGHTGELFF	TGCAGTGCTAGACCCCCCGTGGGCCACACCGGGGAGCTGTTTTTT
TRBV5-1	few	TRBJ1-3	-	CASSLGRLFSGNTIYF	TGCGCCAGCAGCTTGGGGAGACTATTCTCTGGAAACACCATATATTTT
TRBV7-9	few	TRBJ2-7	-	CASSFGSGPTYEQYF	TGTGCCAGCAGCTTTGGTAGCGGACCCACCTACGAGCAGTACTTC
TRBV2	many	TRBJ2-2	TRBD1	CASSGQGVGELFF	TGTGCCAGCAGCGGACAGGGCGTCGGGGAGCTGTTTTTT
TRBV19	-	TRBJ1-1	TRBD1	CASAPGTGLNTEAFF	TGTGCCAGTGCTCCCGGGACAGGGTTGAACACTGAAGCTTTCTTT